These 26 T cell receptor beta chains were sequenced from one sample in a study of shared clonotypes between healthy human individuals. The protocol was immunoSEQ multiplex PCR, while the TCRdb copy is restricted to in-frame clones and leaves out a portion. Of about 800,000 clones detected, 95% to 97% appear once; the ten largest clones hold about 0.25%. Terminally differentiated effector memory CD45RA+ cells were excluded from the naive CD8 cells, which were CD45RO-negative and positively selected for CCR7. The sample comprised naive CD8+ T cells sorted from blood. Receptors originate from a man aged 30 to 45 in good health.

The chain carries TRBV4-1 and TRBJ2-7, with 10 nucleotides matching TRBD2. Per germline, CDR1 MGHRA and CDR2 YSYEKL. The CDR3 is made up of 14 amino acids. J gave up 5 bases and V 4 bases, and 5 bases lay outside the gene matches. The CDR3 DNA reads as TGCGCCAGCAGCCTTAGCGGGAGGCGGGACGAGCAGTACTTC. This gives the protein CASSLSGRRDEQYF.

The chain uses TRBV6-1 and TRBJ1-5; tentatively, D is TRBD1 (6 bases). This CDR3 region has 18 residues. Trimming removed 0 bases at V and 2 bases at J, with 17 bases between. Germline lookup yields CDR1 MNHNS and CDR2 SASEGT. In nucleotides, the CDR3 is TGTGCCAGCAGTGAAGCGCATTCCAGGGGTTGGGGCAATCAGCCCCAGCATTTT. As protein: CASSEAHSRGWGNQPQHF.

In nucleotides, the CDR3 is TGCAGCGTTGAAATGGGGGACAGGGAGTATGAGCAGTACTTC. This translates into CSVEMGDREYEQYF. The chain recombines TRBV29-1 with TRBJ2-7; 9 bases match TRBD1. Germline CDR1 SQVTM, CDR2 ANQGSEA. Trimming took 2 bases from V and 7 from J; bases not matched to a gene: 9. This CDR3 region has 14 residues.

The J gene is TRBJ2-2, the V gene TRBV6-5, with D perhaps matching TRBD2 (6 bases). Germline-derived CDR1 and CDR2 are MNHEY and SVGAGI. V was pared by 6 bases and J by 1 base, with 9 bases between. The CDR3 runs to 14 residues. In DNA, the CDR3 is TGTGCCAGCAGACCGGGGGAGAACACCGGGGAGCTGTTTTTT. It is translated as CASRPGENTGELFF.

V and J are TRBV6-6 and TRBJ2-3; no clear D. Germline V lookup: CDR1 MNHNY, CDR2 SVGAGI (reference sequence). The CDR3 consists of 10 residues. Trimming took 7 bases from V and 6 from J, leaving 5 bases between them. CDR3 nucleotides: TGTGCCAGCATGTTTGATACGCAGTATTTT. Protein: CASMFDTQYF.

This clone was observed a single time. CDR3 DNA: TGCGCCAGCAGCCAAGACGGAGGGATTCTCCAATCTGGTGACTATGGCTACACCTTC. The encoded protein is CASSQDGGILQSGDYGYTF. The chain employs TRBV4-3 and TRBJ1-2; D call uncertain. V gave up 0 bases and J gave up 3 bases, with 23 bases separating them. CDR1 is LGHNA, CDR2 YSLEER, per germline. CDR3 length equals 19 residues.

This CDR3 is CASRPTYAGDTEAFF. As DNA, the CDR3 is TGTGCCAGCAGACCAACATATGCAGGGGACACTGAAGCTTTCTTT. The rearrangement links TRBV28 to TRBJ1-1, with D tentatively TRBD1 (6 bases). V lost 6 bases and J 3 bases, leaving 17 bases between the germline ends. Germline values: CDR1 MDHEN, CDR2 SYDVKM. The CDR3 totals 15 residues.

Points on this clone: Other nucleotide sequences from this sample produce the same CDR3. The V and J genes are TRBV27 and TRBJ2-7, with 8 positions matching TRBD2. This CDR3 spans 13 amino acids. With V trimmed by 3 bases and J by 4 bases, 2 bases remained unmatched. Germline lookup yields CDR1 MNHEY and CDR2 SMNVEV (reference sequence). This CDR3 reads CASSFTSGYEQYF. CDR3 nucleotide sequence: TGTGCCAGCAGTTTCACTAGCGGATACGAGCAGTACTTC.

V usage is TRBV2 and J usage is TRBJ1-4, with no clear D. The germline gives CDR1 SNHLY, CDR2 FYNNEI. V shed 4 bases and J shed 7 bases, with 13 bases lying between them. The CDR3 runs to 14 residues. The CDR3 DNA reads TGTGCCAGCAGTGGCAGACAACTGAGTGAAAAACTGTTTTTT. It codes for CASSGRQLSEKLFF. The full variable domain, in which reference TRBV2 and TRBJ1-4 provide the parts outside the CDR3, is EPEVTQTPSHQVTQMGQEVILRCVPISNHLYFYWYRQILGQKVEFLVSFYNNEISEKSEIFDDQFSVERPDGSNFTLKIRSTKLEDSAMYFCASSGRQLSEKLFFGSGTQLSVL.

DNA for the CDR3: TGTGCCAGCAGCGCCGGACAGGGCGCGGATCAGCCCCAGCATTTT. Amino acid sequence: CASSAGQGADQPQHF. The chain joins TRBV7-9 to TRBJ1-5; 8 positions match TRBD1. The V and J ends lost 5 bases and 5 bases, in that order; junction bases with no gene match: 8. Germline V gene data show CDR1 as SEHNR and CDR2 as FQNEAQ (reference sequence). This CDR3 is built from 15 residues.

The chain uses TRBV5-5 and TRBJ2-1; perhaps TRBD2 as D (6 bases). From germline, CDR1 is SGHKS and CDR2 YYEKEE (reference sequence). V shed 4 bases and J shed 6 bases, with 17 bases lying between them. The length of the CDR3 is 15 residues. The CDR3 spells CASSPGLGAGNEQFF. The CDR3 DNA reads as TGTGCCAGCAGCCCTGGTTTAGGAGCGGGCAATGAGCAGTTCTTC. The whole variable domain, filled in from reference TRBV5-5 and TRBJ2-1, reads DAGVTQSPTHLIKTRGQQVTLRCSPISGHKSVSWYQQVLGQGPQFIFQYYEKEERGRGNFPDRFSARQFPNYSSELNVNALLLGDSALYLCASSPGLGAGNEQFFGPGTRLTVL.

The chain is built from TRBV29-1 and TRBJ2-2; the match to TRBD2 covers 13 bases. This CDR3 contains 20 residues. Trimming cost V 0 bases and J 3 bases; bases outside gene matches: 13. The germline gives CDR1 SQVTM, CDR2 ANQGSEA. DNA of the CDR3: TGCAGCGTTGAAGATCATCTTAGGACTAGCGGGAGTGGGGACACCGGGGAGCTGTTTTTT. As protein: CSVEDHLRTSGSGDTGELFF.

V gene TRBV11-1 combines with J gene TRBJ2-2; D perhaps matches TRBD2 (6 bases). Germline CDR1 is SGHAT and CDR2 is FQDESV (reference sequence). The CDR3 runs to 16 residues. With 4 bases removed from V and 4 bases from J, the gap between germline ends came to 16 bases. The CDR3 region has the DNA TGTGCCAGCAGCTCCCCCGCCGAGGGAGGCACCGGGGAGCTGTTTTTT. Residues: CASSSPAEGGTGELFF.

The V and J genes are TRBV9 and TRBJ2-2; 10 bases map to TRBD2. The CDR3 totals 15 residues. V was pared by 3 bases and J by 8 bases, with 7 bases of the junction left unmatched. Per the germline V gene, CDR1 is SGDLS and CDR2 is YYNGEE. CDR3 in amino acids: CASSALAGAGGELFF. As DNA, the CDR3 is TGTGCCAGCAGCGCTCTAGCGGGAGCAGGTGGGGAGCTGTTTTTT.

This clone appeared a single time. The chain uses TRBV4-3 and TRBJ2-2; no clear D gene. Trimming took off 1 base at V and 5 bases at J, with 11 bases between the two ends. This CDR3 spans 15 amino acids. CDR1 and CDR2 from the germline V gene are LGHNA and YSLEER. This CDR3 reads CASSQGLGSTGELFF. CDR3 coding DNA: TGCGCCAGCAGCCAAGGTCTAGGGTCGACCGGGGAGCTGTTTTTT.

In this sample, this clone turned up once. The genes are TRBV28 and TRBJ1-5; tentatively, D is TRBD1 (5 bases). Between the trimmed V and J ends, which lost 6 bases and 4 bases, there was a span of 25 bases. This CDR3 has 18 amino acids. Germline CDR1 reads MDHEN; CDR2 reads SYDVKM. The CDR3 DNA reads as TGTGCCAGCAGCAGACCGTATAGGGGAACCAGGCTTAATCAGCCCCAGCATTTT. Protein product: CASSRPYRGTRLNQPQHF.

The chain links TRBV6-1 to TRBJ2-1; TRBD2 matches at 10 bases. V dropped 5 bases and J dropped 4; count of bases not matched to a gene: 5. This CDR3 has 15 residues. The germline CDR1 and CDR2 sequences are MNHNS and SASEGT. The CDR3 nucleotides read TGTGCCAGCAGTATCCTAGCGGGAGCTTACAATGAGCAGTTCTTC. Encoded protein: CASSILAGAYNEQFF.

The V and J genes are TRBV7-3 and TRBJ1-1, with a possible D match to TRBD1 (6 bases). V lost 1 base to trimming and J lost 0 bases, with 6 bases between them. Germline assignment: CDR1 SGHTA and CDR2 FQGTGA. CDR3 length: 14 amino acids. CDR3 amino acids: CASSLNRVNTEAFF. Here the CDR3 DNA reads TGTGCCAGCAGCTTAAACAGGGTGAACACTGAAGCTTTCTTT.

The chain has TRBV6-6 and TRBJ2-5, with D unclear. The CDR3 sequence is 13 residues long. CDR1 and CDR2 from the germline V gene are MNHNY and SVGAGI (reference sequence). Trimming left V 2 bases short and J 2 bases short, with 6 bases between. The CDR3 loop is CASSYIWQETQYF. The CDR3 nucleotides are TGTGCCAGCAGTTACATCTGGCAAGAGACCCAGTACTTC.

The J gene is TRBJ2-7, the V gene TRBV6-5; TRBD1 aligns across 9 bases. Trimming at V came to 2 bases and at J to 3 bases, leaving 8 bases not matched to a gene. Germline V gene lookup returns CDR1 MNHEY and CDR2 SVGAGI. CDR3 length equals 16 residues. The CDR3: CASSYANRGLYYEQYF. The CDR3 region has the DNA TGTGCCAGCAGTTACGCCAACAGGGGGCTTTACTACGAGCAGTACTTC.

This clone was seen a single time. Here the CDR3 DNA reads TGCGCCAGTAGTAGTGGGGACAGGGAGGGGGATGAGCAGTTCTTC. The encoded protein is CASSSGDREGDEQFF. V and J are TRBV10-1 and TRBJ2-1; 9 bases match TRBD1. The CDR3 is made up of 15 amino acids. The germline V gene has CDR1 WNHNN and CDR2 SYGVQD (reference sequence). Losses at the gene ends were 9 bases for V and 8 bases for J; bases not matched to a gene: 14.

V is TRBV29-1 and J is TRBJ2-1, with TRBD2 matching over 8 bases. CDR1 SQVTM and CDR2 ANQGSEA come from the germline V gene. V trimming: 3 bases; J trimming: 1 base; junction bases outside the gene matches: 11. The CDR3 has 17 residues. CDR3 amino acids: CSVDSGRSGKSYNEQFF. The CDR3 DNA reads TGCAGCGTTGATTCCGGGCGTAGCGGGAAATCCTACAATGAGCAGTTCTTC.

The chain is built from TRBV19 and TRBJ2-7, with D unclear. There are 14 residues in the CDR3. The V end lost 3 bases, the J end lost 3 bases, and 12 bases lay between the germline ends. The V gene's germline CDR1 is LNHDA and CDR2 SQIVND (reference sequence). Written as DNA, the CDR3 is TGTGCCAGTAGTATGGGGAACGTGGGCTACGAGCAGTACTTC. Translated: CASSMGNVGYEQYF.

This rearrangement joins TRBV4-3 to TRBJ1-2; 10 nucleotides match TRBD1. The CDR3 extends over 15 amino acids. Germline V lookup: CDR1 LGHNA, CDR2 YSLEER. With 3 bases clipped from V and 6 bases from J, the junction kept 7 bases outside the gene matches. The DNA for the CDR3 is TGCGCCAGCAGCCAGACAGGGGGCGGGTCGGATGGCTACACCTTC. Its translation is CASSQTGGGSDGYTF.

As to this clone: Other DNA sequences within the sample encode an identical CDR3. The CDR3 DNA sequence: TGTGCCAGCAGCGCTAGCGGCTACAATGAGCAGTTCTTC. It specifies CASSASGYNEQFF. The chain combines TRBV9 with TRBJ2-1; TRBD2 matches at 7 bases. The V gene end was trimmed by 3 bases and the J gene end by 3 bases; junction bases not matched to a gene: 0. Germline assignment: CDR1 SGDLS and CDR2 YYNGEE. The CDR3 length is 13 residues.

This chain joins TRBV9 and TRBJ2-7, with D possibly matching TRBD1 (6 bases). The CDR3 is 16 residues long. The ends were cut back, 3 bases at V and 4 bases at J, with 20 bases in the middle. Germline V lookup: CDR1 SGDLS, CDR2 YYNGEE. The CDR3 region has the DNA TGTGCCAGCAGCGCGGATCCGGGACAAGGTATTTACGAGCAGTACTTC. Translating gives CASSADPGQGIYEQYF.